These 11 T cell receptor beta chains came from one sample sequenced in a study of identical twins listed by TCRdb under 2016. Libraries were prepared through 5' RACE. These reads were obtained on an Illumina HiSeq 2000. TCRdb itself trimmed the public reads at Q25 with fastp, ran MiXCR and retained productive beta chains. CDR3 protein sequences are deduplicated, and each keeps its most common genes and DNA. The sample has 1,800,000 or so distinct CDR3 sequences on record, under 35% of them singletons. The ten largest clones represent over 0.25% of the sample. Source material: cord blood. These receptors all stem from a newborn girl in good health.

This clonotype was seen a few times. The V call is TRBV12-3 or TRBV12-4, the J call TRBJ2-7; 7 positions agree with TRBD2. The CDR3 totals 13 residues. V trimming: 8 bases; J trimming: 2 bases; junction bases outside the gene matches: 6. CDR3: CASGLAVTYEQYF. Here the CDR3 DNA reads TGTGCCAGCGGGCTAGCGGTAACCTACGAGCAGTACTTC.

V is TRBV5-4 and J is TRBJ2-1; D call uncertain. Germline values: CDR1 SGHNT, CDR2 YYREEE (reference sequence). The CDR3 sequence is 11 residues long. V lost 0 bases, J lost 10 bases, and 5 bases lay in between. The CDR3 sequence: CASSLDVEQFF. The CDR3 DNA sequence: TGTGCCAGCAGCTTGGACGTAGAGCAGTTCTTC. Filled out from reference TRBV5-4 and TRBJ2-1, the complete variable domain reads ETGVTQSPTHLIKTRGQQVTLRCSSQSGHNTVSWYQQALGQGPQFIFQYYREEENGRGNFPPRFSGLQFPNYSSELNVNALELDDSALYLCASSLDVEQFFGPGTRLTVL.

This chain uses TRBV28 with TRBJ2-3, with TRBD2 matching over 7 bases. The CDR3 consists of 15 residues. CDR1 and CDR2 from the germline V gene are MDHEN and SYDVKM. The ends lost 3 bases at V and 4 bases at J; junction bases unmatched: 7. Here the CDR3 DNA reads TGTGCCAGCAGTTTCATCCGGGAGGCCCCAGATACGCAGTATTTT. It codes for CASSFIREAPDTQYF.

This clonotype was found a few times. CDR3 coding DNA: TGCAGTGCTGTCCTTCGGCAGGCGAATTATGGCTACACCTTC. Translated: CSAVLRQANYGYTF. This sequence joins TRBV20-1 and TRBJ1-2; D remains ambiguous. Germline V CDR1 and CDR2: DFQATT, SNEGSKA (reference sequence). The length of the CDR3 is 14 residues. The V end was cut by 5 bases, the J end by 5 bases, with 18 bases between.

The rearrangement joins TRBV20-1 to TRBJ2-3; maybe TRBD1 (5 bases). Trimming took 1 base from V and 2 from J, leaving 13 bases between them. The CDR3 spans 15 residues. The germline gives CDR1 DFQATT, CDR2 SNEGSKA (reference sequence). The CDR3 bases are TGCAGTGCTAGAGCCTGGGGCCCGGTCACAGATACGCAGTATTTT. Protein sequence: CSARAWGPVTDTQYF.

This chain joins TRBV7-9 and TRBJ2-1; no firm D call. The last part of the DNA fits TRBJ2-7 better; the J call may be wrong. The CDR3 loop spans 14 amino acids. Germline lookup yields CDR1 SEHNR and CDR2 FQNEAQ (reference sequence). CDR3 coding DNA: TGTGCCAGCAGCTTAGGCCGGTCCTACAATGAGCAGTACTTC. Protein product: CASSLGRSYNEQYF.

This clonotype has more than one count but fewer than ten. The chain combines TRBV15 with TRBJ2-7; D possibly corresponds to TRBD1 (6 bases). V lost 10 bases and J 6 bases, leaving 19 bases between the germline ends. This CDR3 spans 13 amino acids. CDR1 and CDR2 (germline): LNHNV, YYDKDF (reference sequence). CDR3 nucleotides: TGTGCCATTTCGGACAGTTCGAGCTCCGAGCAGTACTTC. Encoded protein: CAISDSSSSEQYF.

The table lists this clonotype with a few counts. V and J are TRBV10-3 and TRBJ1-6; TRBD1 is a possible D gene (6 bases). The germline V and J ends were trimmed by 0 bases and 9 bases, with 9 bases remaining between them. Germline V lookup: CDR1 ENHRY, CDR2 SYGVKD. CDR3 size: 14 residues. The CDR3 nucleotides are TGTGCCATCAGTGAGTCCAACAGGGTTTCACCCCTCCACTTT. Its protein is CAISESNRVSPLHF.

The V gene is TRBV9, the J gene TRBJ1-3, with a tentative D call TRBD1 (6 bases). This CDR3 has 16 amino acids. CDR1 and CDR2 (germline): SGDLS, YYNGEE. V lost 1 base, J lost 4 bases, and 15 bases lay in between. The CDR3 loop is CASSVRQDSEGNTIYF. CDR3 DNA sequence: TGTGCCAGCAGCGTAAGGCAGGACAGCGAGGGAAACACCATATATTTT.

The V gene is TRBV6-2 or TRBV6-3, the J gene TRBJ1-1; 10 bases line up with TRBD1. V lost 9 bases and J lost 0; bases outside the gene matches: 10. The germline V gene has CDR1 MNHEY and CDR2 SVGEGT. The CDR3 contains 16 residues. CDR3 loop: CASVRDRGLVNTEAFF. The CDR3 coding sequence is TGTGCCAGTGTCCGGGACAGGGGATTAGTGAACACTGAAGCTTTCTTT.

V and J are TRBV7-9 and TRBJ1-2, with D possibly TRBD1 on 5 matching bases. Trimming pared 5 bases from V and 1 base from J, leaving 14 bases between. The CDR3 runs 15 residues. Germline V gene sequence: CDR1 SEHNR, CDR2 FQNEAQ (reference sequence). The CDR3 DNA reads as TGTGCCAGCAGCGCCGGGGCCCCTTTTAACTATGGCTACACCTTC. Its protein product is CASSAGAPFNYGYTF.